The next 19 T cell receptor beta chains were all read from a single sample in a study of blood T cell repertoires in COVID-19. Sequencing was performed with immunoSEQ multiplex PCR; in TCRdb, only in-frame clones are kept and a portion is missing. The sample lists approximately 230,000 clones, roughly 87% occurring once. The material sequenced was PBMCs or T cells enriched from blood (not recorded which). The source is a woman in her 30s with acute COVID-19.

The chain recombines TRBV10-3 with TRBJ2-7, with TRBD2 as a possible D gene (6 bases). Trimming took off 3 bases at V and 3 bases at J, with 6 bases between the two ends. CDR3 length equals 12 residues. Germline V gives CDR1 ENHRY, CDR2 SYGVKD. CDR3 sequence (DNA): TGTGCCATCAGTGACGGGGGCTACGAGCAGTACTTC. Its protein product is CAISDGGYEQYF.

J is TRBJ2-2 and V is TRBV5-1, with D possibly being TRBD1 (5 bases). The CDR3 has 15 residues. Germline V lookup: CDR1 SGHRS, CDR2 YFSETQ. V was clipped by 0 bases and J by 5 bases, with 11 bases between them. This chain's CDR3 is CASSLAESGTGELFF. CDR3 DNA sequence: TGCGCCAGCAGCTTGGCAGAATCAGGGACCGGGGAGCTGTTTTTT.

The genes are TRBV3-1 (or the pseudogene TRBV3-2) and TRBJ1-6; D unresolved. Germline loops: CDR1 LGHDT, CDR2 YNNKEL (reference sequence). Trimming stripped 4 bases from V and 10 bases from J, with 17 bases between. The CDR3 has 15 residues. CDR3 loop: CASSLRLAVSSPLHF. DNA of the CDR3: TGTGCCAGCAGCCTAAGATTGGCGGTCAGCTCACCCCTCCACTTT.

The V and J genes are TRBV7-6 and TRBJ2-7; tentative D call: TRBD2 (5 bases). Germline CDR1 and CDR2: SGHVS and FNYEAQ. The CDR3 runs 13 residues. Deletions cut 4 bases from V and 2 bases from J, with 9 bases between. The CDR3 region is CASSSGETYEQYF. DNA of the CDR3: TGTGCCAGCAGCTCCGGGGAAACCTACGAGCAGTACTTC.

The rearrangement uses TRBV18 and TRBJ2-3, with D perhaps TRBD2 (5 bases). The V gene lost 0 bases and the J gene lost 6 bases, with 16 bases spanning the gap. Per the germline V gene, CDR1 is KGHSH and CDR2 is LQKENI. The CDR3 spans 16 residues. CDR3 in amino acids: CASSPPFEDGGDTQYF. The CDR3 DNA follows: TGTGCCAGCTCACCACCTTTTGAGGACGGCGGGGATACGCAGTATTTT. Full variable domain (remainder filled in from reference TRBV18 and TRBJ2-3): NAGVMQNPRHLVRRRGQEARLRCSPMKGHSHVYWYRQLPEEGLKFMVYLQKENIIDESGMPKERFSAEFPKEGPSILRIQQVVRGDSAAYFCASSPPFEDGGDTQYFGPGTRLTVL.

This chain joins TRBV5-4 and TRBJ1-2, with 11 positions matching TRBD1. In germline, CDR1 is SGHNT, CDR2 YYREEE (reference sequence). The CDR3 runs to 17 residues. V trimming: 4 bases; J trimming: 4 bases; junction bases outside the gene matches: 12. CDR3: CASSQGQGAHQIYGYTF. DNA of the CDR3: TGTGCCAGCAGCCAAGGACAGGGGGCGCACCAAATCTATGGCTACACCTTC.

V is TRBV27 and J is TRBJ1-2; D gene unclear. This CDR3 contains 15 residues. V was clipped by 1 base and J by 8 bases, with 17 bases between them. Germline V gene data show CDR1 as MNHEY and CDR2 as SMNVEV (reference sequence). The CDR3 DNA sequence: TGTGCCAGCAGTTTATGGTCCTCCGGGGAGTCGGGCTACACCTTC. This codes for CASSLWSSGESGYTF.

V is TRBV11-1 and J is TRBJ2-1; tentatively, D is TRBD1 (5 bases). This CDR3 spans 12 amino acids. V was clipped by 5 bases and J by 9 bases, with 11 bases between them. Germline CDR1 is SGHAT and CDR2 is FQDESV (reference sequence). CDR3 protein: CASSPRVAEQFF. DNA of the CDR3: TGTGCCAGCAGCCCCAGGGTGGCTGAGCAGTTCTTC.

The gene calls are TRBV21-1 and TRBJ1-5; the listed D gene, TRBD1, was not tested against the DNA. TRBV21-1 is deemed a pseudogene. This CDR3 comprises 15 residues. For the CDR3, the DNA is TGTGCCAGCAGCAGACAGGGGTTGGGCAATCAGCCCCAGCATTTT. This sequence encodes CASSRQGLGNQPQHF.

The J gene is TRBJ2-2, the V gene TRBV18; D unclear. CDR1 KGHSH and CDR2 LQKENI come from the germline V gene. The CDR3 runs to 16 residues. Trimming removed 5 bases from V and 2 bases from J, with 15 bases in between. The CDR3 loop reads CASSSPTAYNTGELFF. For the CDR3, the DNA is TGTGCCAGCTCATCCCCCACAGCATATAACACCGGGGAGCTGTTTTTT.

The chain uses TRBV7-9 and TRBJ2-7; 7 nucleotides align to TRBD2. The CDR3 contains 16 residues. The ends lost 1 base at V and 2 bases at J; junction bases unmatched: 8. Germline CDR1 SEHNR, CDR2 FQNEAQ (reference sequence). CDR3 amino acids: CASSLDASGYTYEQYF. CDR3 in DNA: TGTGCCAGCAGCTTAGATGCTAGCGGCTATACCTACGAGCAGTACTTC.

This clone was seen once. The CDR3 DNA sequence: TGTGCCAGCAGCCATGGGACAGGGGTAACTGAAGCTTTCTTT. Translating it yields CASSHGTGVTEAFF. This sequence joins TRBV3-1 (or the pseudogene TRBV3-2) and TRBJ1-1; TRBD1 matches 10 bases. The germline V gene has CDR1 LGHDT and CDR2 YNNKEL (reference sequence). The V segment lost 3 bases and the J segment 5 bases; nucleotides outside the gene matches: 3. The CDR3 loop spans 14 amino acids.

V gene TRBV5-8 combines with J gene TRBJ1-2; 8 bases are shared with TRBD1. The CDR3 is 13 amino acids. Germline V gives CDR1 SGHTS, CDR2 YDEGEE. After removal of 4 bases from V and 6 bases from J, the junction contained 5 bases not matched to a gene. CDR3 DNA: TGTGCCAGCAGCCCCCCAGGGGGCCATGGCTACACCTTC. Protein: CASSPPGGHGYTF.

V is TRBV11-2 and J is TRBJ2-5, with 13 bases that match TRBD2. V shed 6 bases, J shed 1 base, and the junction held 5 bases outside the gene matches. This CDR3 spans 16 amino acids. The germline V gene has CDR1 SGHAT and CDR2 FQNNGV. The CDR3 loop is CASRPGTSGAQETQYF. CDR3 DNA: TGTGCCAGCAGACCCGGGACTAGCGGGGCCCAAGAGACCCAGTACTTC.

The J gene is TRBJ2-3, the V gene TRBV6-1; D ambiguous. V was shortened by 1 base and J by 3 bases, with 11 bases between the two germline ends. The germline V gene has CDR1 MNHNS and CDR2 SASEGT. The CDR3 runs 15 residues. The CDR3 DNA reads as TGTGCCAGCAGTGAAGTGTGGCTCAGGACAGATACGCAGTATTTT. Translated: CASSEVWLRTDTQYF.

This clone appeared a single time. The chain combines TRBV10-3 with TRBJ2-5, with TRBD1 as a possible D gene (8 bases). Germline assignment: CDR1 ENHRY and CDR2 SYGVKD. The CDR3 runs to 13 residues. Trimming took off 6 bases at V and 5 bases at J, with 13 bases between the two ends. CDR3 DNA sequence: TGTGCCATCAGACTACAGGGGGGGGAGACCCAGTACTTC. This gives the protein CAIRLQGGETQYF.

This clone has a single count. The chain couples TRBV2 to TRBJ1-5; 10 bases are shared with TRBD1. CDR3 length: 16 residues. Germline loops: CDR1 SNHLY, CDR2 FYNNEI. V lost 3 bases and J lost 6; bases outside the gene matches: 8. The CDR3 loop reads CASSETGGLRGQPQHF. The DNA for the CDR3 is TGTGCCAGCAGTGAGACAGGGGGCCTCCGGGGTCAGCCCCAGCATTTT.

This clone showed up just once. V is TRBV2 and J is TRBJ2-1; a weak D match, TRBD2 (6 bases). Trimming removed 3 bases at V and 3 bases at J, with 12 bases between. The CDR3 is 15 amino acids. Germline loops: CDR1 SNHLY, CDR2 FYNNEI. The CDR3 region is CASSDLAVLYNEQFF. CDR3 in DNA: TGTGCCAGCAGTGATTTAGCGGTTCTCTACAATGAGCAGTTCTTC. Drawing the rest from reference TRBV2 and TRBJ2-1, the complete variable domain is EPEVTQTPSHQVTQMGQEVILRCVPISNHLYFYWYRQILGQKVEFLVSFYNNEISEKSEIFDDQFSVERPDGSNFTLKIRSTKLEDSAMYFCASSDLAVLYNEQFFGPGTRLTVL.

This chain joins TRBV4-1 and TRBJ2-1; 11 nucleotides match TRBD1. The CDR3 spans 13 residues. Germline V gene data show CDR1 as MGHRA and CDR2 as YSYEKL. Germline trimming cut 4 bases from V and 8 bases from J; bases unmatched to any gene: 1. CDR3 bases: TGCGCCAGCAGCCCGGGACAGGGGGATGAGCAGTTCTTC. Protein product: CASSPGQGDEQFF.